The 10 T cell receptor beta chains below all came from one sample that was sequenced in a study of blood T cell repertoires in COVID-19. Profiled with immunoSEQ multiplex PCR; TCRdb holds only in-frame clones, not every one. The sample carries about 110,000 clones, approximately 80% recorded once. The specimen was peripheral blood. Source of these receptors: a woman between 70 and 85 years old with acute or convalescent COVID-19.

This rearrangement joins TRBV7-3 to TRBJ2-2; the D is unclear. V was shortened by 4 bases and J by 3 bases, with 9 bases between the two germline ends. Germline V gene sequence: CDR1 SGHTA, CDR2 FQGTGA. The CDR3 totals 14 residues. In nucleotides, the CDR3 is TGTGCCAGCAGCTCATTTGCGGACACCGGGGAGCTGTTTTTT. It yields the protein CASSSFADTGELFF.

This chain joins TRBV7-2 and TRBJ1-2; unclear D gene. This CDR3 is built from 13 residues. CDR1 is SGHTA, CDR2 FQGNSA, per germline. The V gene lost 6 bases and the J gene lost 3 bases, with 11 bases spanning the gap. The CDR3: CASRPTAHYGYTF. The CDR3 bases are TGTGCCAGCAGACCTACAGCTCACTATGGCTACACCTTC.

The chain joins TRBV19 to TRBJ1-1, with 8 bases that match TRBD1. CDR1 is LNHDA, CDR2 SQIVND, per germline (reference sequence). The CDR3 sequence is 16 residues long. The V gene end was trimmed by 8 bases and the J gene end by 1 base; junction bases not matched to a gene: 12. The CDR3 coding sequence is TGTGCCAGTTACAGGGGGGCTACCGTTCGGAACACTGAAGCTTTCTTT. Protein sequence: CASYRGATVRNTEAFF.

V gene TRBV7-3 combines with J gene TRBJ2-1; D perhaps matches TRBD2 (5 bases). The CDR3 runs to 13 residues. The germline CDR1 and CDR2 sequences are SGHTA and FQGTGA. V was shortened by 5 bases and J by 7 bases, with 12 bases between the two germline ends. As DNA, the CDR3 is TGTGCCAGCAGCCCCCTAGCCGTTAATGAGCAGTTCTTC. It is translated as CASSPLAVNEQFF.

The gene calls are TRBV27 and TRBJ2-2, with 9 bases aligning to TRBD1. V lost 2 bases and J lost 5; bases outside the gene matches: 15. Germline CDR1 reads MNHEY; CDR2 reads SMNVEV (reference sequence). The CDR3 is 19 residues long. The CDR3 reads CASSLGDREGAWWTGELFF. The CDR3 bases are TGTGCCAGCAGTTTAGGGGACAGGGAGGGTGCTTGGTGGACCGGGGAGCTGTTTTTT.

V usage is TRBV4-1 and J usage is TRBJ2-1; maybe TRBD1 (6 bases). The germline V and J ends were trimmed by 0 bases and 0 bases, with 18 bases remaining between them. Germline V gene data show CDR1 as MGHRA and CDR2 as YSYEKL. The CDR3 consists of 19 residues. The CDR3 protein is CASSQDRAGAWSSYNEQFF. DNA for the CDR3: TGCGCCAGCAGCCAAGATCGGGCAGGGGCGTGGAGCTCCTACAATGAGCAGTTCTTC.

This clone was observed a handful of times. The J gene is TRBJ2-7, the V gene TRBV3-1 (or the pseudogene TRBV3-2); D gene unclear. V lost 3 bases to trimming and J lost 3 bases, with 6 bases between them. Germline lookup yields CDR1 LGHDT and CDR2 YNNKEL (reference sequence). The CDR3 contains 12 residues. In DNA form, the CDR3 reads TGTGCCAGCAGCCAGCTCTACTACGAGCAGTACTTC. Encoded protein: CASSQLYYEQYF.

V and J are TRBV4-1 and TRBJ2-5; TRBD2 might be the D (5 bases). Germline V gene sequence: CDR1 MGHRA, CDR2 YSYEKL. With 0 bases removed from V and 4 bases from J, the gap between germline ends came to 15 bases. This CDR3 is built from 16 residues. In nucleotides, the CDR3 is TGCGCCAGCAGCCAAGATAGGAACCGGGATGGAGAGACCCAGTACTTC. This encodes CASSQDRNRDGETQYF.

V is TRBV19 and J is TRBJ2-1; 14 nucleotides line up with TRBD2. This CDR3 comprises 21 residues. Germline V gene data show CDR1 as LNHDA and CDR2 as SQIVND (reference sequence). Trimming cost V 3 bases and J 0 bases; bases outside gene matches: 13. As DNA, the CDR3 is TGTGCCAGTAGTATCCCGCGGGGACTAGCGGGGGTTCAGAGCTCCTACAATGAGCAGTTCTTC. This codes for CASSIPRGLAGVQSSYNEQFF. Supplemented by reference TRBV19 and TRBJ2-1, the full variable domain reads DGGITQSPKYLFRKEGQNVTLSCEQNLNHDAMYWYRQDPGQGLRLIYYSQIVNDFQKGDIAEGYSVSREKKESFPLTVTSAQKNPTAFYLCASSIPRGLAGVQSSYNEQFFGPGTRLTVL.

This chain uses TRBV19 with TRBJ2-1; TRBD1 aligns across 7 bases. Trimming cost V 6 bases and J 8 bases; bases outside gene matches: 7. Germline V gene sequence: CDR1 LNHDA, CDR2 SQIVND (reference sequence). CDR3 length: 13 residues. The CDR3 DNA sequence: TGTGCCAGTAGCAGACAGGGTGAATATGAGCAGTTCTTC. As protein: CASSRQGEYEQFF.